A single sample gave rise to the 15 T cell receptor beta chains below, sequenced in a study of blood T cell repertoires in COVID-19. Sequencing used immunoSEQ multiplex PCR; TCRdb keeps in-frame clones, though not all of them. The sample has approximately 290,000 clones; around nine tenths are singletons. Sequenced input: PBMCs or T cells enriched from blood (not recorded which). The receptors stem from a woman aged 25 to 39 who had recovered from COVID-19.

The chain uses TRBV19 and TRBJ1-1; D remains ambiguous. With 3 bases removed from V and 5 bases from J, the gap between germline ends came to 10 bases. The length of the CDR3 is 13 residues. Germline assignment: CDR1 LNHDA and CDR2 SQIVND (reference sequence). The CDR3 sequence: CASSIGSSTEAFF. The DNA for the CDR3 is TGTGCCAGTAGTATTGGGAGTTCGACTGAAGCTTTCTTT. The full variable domain, completed using reference TRBV19 and TRBJ1-1, is DGGITQSPKYLFRKEGQNVTLSCEQNLNHDAMYWYRQDPGQGLRLIYYSQIVNDFQKGDIAEGYSVSREKKESFPLTVTSAQKNPTAFYLCASSIGSSTEAFFGQGTRLTVV.

CDR3 in DNA: TGCAGCGTTGATGGAATTGGACAGGGAGGTGCTGGCTACACCTTC. This sequence encodes CSVDGIGQGGAGYTF. This sequence joins TRBV29-1 and TRBJ1-2; 8 nucleotides align to TRBD1. J was trimmed by 7 bases and V by 3 bases; bases with no gene match: 13. The CDR3 has 15 residues. Germline CDR1 SQVTM, CDR2 ANQGSEA.

The CDR3 protein is CASSEQGFYYEQYF. The CDR3, as DNA: TGTGCCAGCAGTGAACAGGGTTTCTACTACGAGCAGTACTTC. The chain links TRBV6-1 to TRBJ2-7, with D possibly being TRBD1 (5 bases). The germline V gene has CDR1 MNHNS and CDR2 SASEGT. CDR3 length: 14 residues. Between the trimmed V and J ends, which lost 2 bases and 3 bases, there was a span of 11 bases.

This clone was picked up one time. The rearrangement links TRBV27 to TRBJ2-7, with 13 bases lining up with TRBD2. The CDR3 totals 18 residues. After removal of 5 bases from V and 2 bases from J, the junction contained 12 bases not matched to a gene. Germline values: CDR1 MNHEY, CDR2 SMNVEV (reference sequence). CDR3 amino acids: CASSPRRTSGSFAYEQYF. DNA of the CDR3: TGTGCCAGCAGTCCTCGACGGACTAGCGGGAGTTTCGCCTACGAGCAGTACTTC.

V gene TRBV7-3 combines with J gene TRBJ1-3, with a weak D call TRBD1 (5 bases). V gave up 5 bases and J gave up 3 bases, with 14 bases separating them. This CDR3 has 15 amino acids. Germline CDR1 SGHTA, CDR2 FQGTGA. Written as DNA, the CDR3 is TGTGCCAGCAGCACCACGGGGGGAGGTGGAAACACCATATATTTT. Encoded protein: CASSTTGGGGNTIYF.

The chain links TRBV30 to TRBJ1-5, with a weak D call TRBD1 (6 bases). V lost 1 base and J lost 1, with 14 bases in between. The CDR3 runs to 16 residues. Germline lookup yields CDR1 GTSNPN and CDR2 SVGIG (reference sequence). The CDR3 region has the DNA TGTGCCTGGAGTGCACAGGGAATGGTGAGCAATCAGCCCCAGCATTTT. It specifies CAWSAQGMVSNQPQHF.

CDR3 bases: TGTGCCAGCAGCTTGACGGTTACAGCTGGAAACACCATATATTTT. Protein sequence: CASSLTVTAGNTIYF. V and J are TRBV5-8 and TRBJ1-3; no reliable D call. CDR1 SGHTS and CDR2 YDEGEE come from the germline V gene. The CDR3 runs 15 residues. V lost 1 base and J 2 bases, leaving 10 bases between the germline ends.

The CDR3 DNA is TGTGCCAGCTCACCACGGTCGGGGGGACGGACTGAAGCTTTCTTT. Protein sequence: CASSPRSGGRTEAFF. The genes are TRBV18 and TRBJ1-1; the D gene is possibly TRBD1 (5 bases). CDR1 KGHSH and CDR2 LQKENI come from the germline V gene. The CDR3 contains 15 residues. Trimming stripped 1 base from V and 5 bases from J, with 14 bases between.

The chain uses TRBV6-5 and TRBJ1-1; D is perhaps TRBD1 (5 bases). This CDR3 has 14 amino acids. Germline loops: CDR1 MNHEY, CDR2 SVGAGI. V lost 2 bases to trimming and J lost 5 bases, with 12 bases between them. The CDR3 DNA sequence: TGTGCCAGCAGTTACAGGGGATTAGGGACTGAAGCTTTCTTT. This codes for CASSYRGLGTEAFF.

DNA of the CDR3: TGTGCCAGCAGTCCTAGCGGGACCAATCACAATGAGCAGTTCTTC. Translated: CASSPSGTNHNEQFF. The chain is built from TRBV9 and TRBJ2-1, with TRBD2 matching 9 bases. Unmatched junction bases numbered 8, after V lost 5 bases and J lost 5 bases. CDR3 length: 15 amino acids. CDR1 and CDR2 from the germline V gene are SGDLS and YYNGEE.

The chain joins TRBV5-4 to TRBJ2-1; 11 bases line up with TRBD2. This CDR3 contains 16 residues. V lost 0 bases to trimming and J lost 5 bases; unmatched junction nucleotides: 4. The germline CDR1 and CDR2 sequences are SGHNT and YYREEE (reference sequence). The CDR3 spells CASSLAGTSGNNEQFF. For the CDR3, the DNA is TGTGCCAGCAGCTTGGCCGGGACTAGCGGCAACAATGAGCAGTTCTTC.

The chain is built from TRBV30 and TRBJ2-3; 10 bases line up with TRBD1. The germline V gene encodes CDR1 GTSNPN and CDR2 SVGIG (reference sequence). V shed 7 bases and J 3 bases; nucleotides not matched to a gene: 7. This CDR3 has 14 residues. In nucleotides, the CDR3 is TGTGCCTTCTCGACAGGGGGCGGGACAGATACGCAGTATTTT. It yields the protein CAFSTGGGTDTQYF. The full variable domain, its missing parts supplied by reference TRBV30 and TRBJ2-3, is SQTIHQWPATLVQPVGSPLSLECTVEGTSNPNLYWYRQAAGRGLQLLFYSVGIGQISSEVPQNLSASRPQDRQFILSSKKLLLSDSGFYLCAFSTGGGTDTQYFGPGTRLTVL.

The chain combines TRBV7-9 with TRBJ2-1, with TRBD2 identical over 10 bases. The V and J ends lost 2 bases and 7 bases, in that order; junction bases with no gene match: 8. The CDR3 totals 16 residues. The V gene's germline CDR1 is SEHNR and CDR2 FQNEAQ (reference sequence). The CDR3 DNA sequence: TGTGCCAGCAGCTTAAGCCTAGCGGGAGAATGGAATGAGCAGTTCTTC. Translated, it gives CASSLSLAGEWNEQFF.

This chain uses TRBV9 with TRBJ2-7, with 8 bases identical to TRBD1. Germline lookup yields CDR1 SGDLS and CDR2 YYNGEE. The CDR3 has 14 residues. J gave up 6 bases and V 1 base, and 6 bases lay outside the gene matches. The CDR3 bases are TGTGCCAGCAGCGTAACGGGACAGGACCGCGAGCAGTACTTC. Its protein is CASSVTGQDREQYF.

The chain is built from TRBV10-3 and TRBJ2-5, with TRBD2 matching 10 bases. The germline V gene has CDR1 ENHRY and CDR2 SYGVKD. V trimming: 5 bases; J trimming: 2 bases; junction bases outside the gene matches: 8. This CDR3 has 16 amino acids. The CDR3 DNA reads as TGTGCCATCAGTCGCTCAGGACTAGCGGATCAAGAGACCCAGTACTTC. Translation gives CAISRSGLADQETQYF.